Each of the 27 T cell receptor beta chains below was sequenced from the same sample in a study of OX40 agonist ivuxolimab in advanced cancers. The method was immunoSEQ multiplex PCR; TCRdb's version includes in-frame clones alone and lacks a portion of them. The data contain roughly 50,000 clones, about 86% of them singletons. The source material was CD4+ or CD8+ T cells sorted from blood, sampled in a trial of the OX40 agonist ivuxolimab. All receptors come from an adult with an advanced solid tumor such as melanoma, head and neck, liver or kidney cancer.

The chain has TRBV18 and TRBJ1-4; unclear D gene. V was clipped by 0 bases and J by 14 bases, with 19 bases between them. Per germline, CDR1 KGHSH and CDR2 LQKENI. There are 15 residues in the CDR3. CDR3 coding DNA: TGTGCCAGCTCACCACCGGTTAACGGGCGTGGAGGGCTGTTTTTT. It encodes CASSPPVNGRGGLFF. Complete variable domain (other parts from reference TRBV18 and TRBJ1-4): NAGVMQNPRHLVRRRGQEARLRCSPMKGHSHVYWYRQLPEEGLKFMVYLQKENIIDESGMPKERFSAEFPKEGPSILRIQQVVRGDSAAYFCASSPPVNGRGGLFFGSGTQLSVL.

This chain joins TRBV27 and TRBJ2-5; D not resolved. The V end was cut by 5 bases, the J end by 0 bases, with 13 bases between. The germline gives CDR1 MNHEY, CDR2 SMNVEV (reference sequence). This CDR3 is built from 15 residues. In DNA form, the CDR3 reads TGTGCCAGCAGTACCCGAGTGGGCAACCAAGAGACCCAGTACTTC. Protein: CASSTRVGNQETQYF.

V and J are TRBV7-9 and TRBJ1-3, with 9 bases lining up with TRBD1. Looked up from germline, CDR1 is SEHNR and CDR2 is FQNEAQ (reference sequence). CDR3 length equals 16 residues. The J segment lost 1 base and the V segment lost 6 bases, leaving 7 bases of the junction unmatched. The CDR3 protein is CASSKGQGRSGNTIYF. Here the CDR3 DNA reads TGTGCCAGCAGTAAAGGACAGGGGAGGTCTGGAAACACCATATATTTT.

V and J are TRBV7-3 and TRBJ1-2; tentatively, D is TRBD1 (5 bases). The CDR3 is made up of 13 amino acids. CDR1 and CDR2 from the germline V gene are SGHTA and FQGTGA. V was shortened by 6 bases and J by 4 bases, with 12 bases between the two germline ends. CDR3: CASRPSGGYGYTF. The CDR3 DNA reads as TGTGCCAGCAGGCCAAGTGGGGGCTATGGCTACACCTTC. Full variable domain (rest looked up from reference TRBV7-3 and TRBJ1-2): GAGVSQTPSNKVTEKGKYVELRCDPISGHTALYWYRQSLGQGPEFLIYFQGTGAADDSGLPNDRFFAVRPEGSVSTLKIQRTERGDSAVYLCASRPSGGYGYTFGSGTRLTVV.

CDR3 loop: CASSELPWGTSGRQETQYF. The DNA for the CDR3 is TGTGCCAGCAGTGAATTGCCCTGGGGGACTAGCGGAAGACAAGAGACCCAGTACTTC. The chain joins TRBV6-1 to TRBJ2-5, with 11 bases aligning to TRBD2. J was trimmed by 2 bases and V by 2 bases; bases with no gene match: 13. Germline V gives CDR1 MNHNS, CDR2 SASEGT. The CDR3 extends over 19 amino acids.

This clone was seen more than once but under ten times. The V and J genes are TRBV7-9 and TRBJ1-5, with D hard to call. CDR1 SEHNR and CDR2 FQNEAQ come from the germline V gene (reference sequence). CDR3 size: 14 residues. Trimming took 3 bases from V and 3 from J, leaving 9 bases between them. The CDR3: CASSLGQANQPQHF. The CDR3 bases are TGTGCCAGCAGCTTGGGCCAGGCCAATCAGCCCCAGCATTTT.

This clone has just one count. This sequence joins TRBV5-4 and TRBJ2-2; TRBD1 matches 11 bases. The CDR3 runs to 15 residues. Per germline, CDR1 SGHNT and CDR2 YYREEE (reference sequence). With 4 bases clipped from V and 4 bases from J, the junction kept 3 bases outside the gene matches. CDR3 region: CASSGQGAGTGELFF. The DNA for the CDR3 is TGTGCCAGCAGCGGACAGGGGGCTGGCACCGGGGAGCTGTTTTTT.

The chain recombines TRBV9 with TRBJ1-1, with 8 bases lining up with TRBD1. The CDR3 extends over 17 amino acids. Trimming at V came to 3 bases and at J to 1 base, leaving 11 bases not matched to a gene. Germline CDR1 is SGDLS and CDR2 is YYNGEE. CDR3 bases: TGTGCCAGCAGCGCGGGGGACAGGAAAAGCGAGAACACTGAAGCTTTCTTT. Its translation is CASSAGDRKSENTEAFF.

The chain combines TRBV6-5 with TRBJ2-5, with a weak D call TRBD1 (6 bases). The end of the DNA aligns better with TRBJ2-7, so the J call may be wrong. Per germline, CDR1 MNHEY and CDR2 SVGAGI. The CDR3 totals 14 residues. The CDR3 reads CASRPDRSSYEQYF. For the CDR3, the DNA is TGTGCCAGCAGACCAGACAGGAGCTCCTACGAGCAGTACTTC.

To note about this clone: One end of the junction is discordant with germline, which a read error may explain. The CDR3, as DNA: TGTGCCAGCTCACCAGGGCAAGGGACCCAGTACTTC. Protein product: CASSPGQGTQYF. V gene TRBV18 combines with J gene TRBJ2-5; D gene ambiguous. Germline CDR1 reads KGHSH; CDR2 reads LQKENI. The CDR3 has 12 residues.

V usage is TRBV19 and J usage is TRBJ2-2, with 9 nucleotides matching TRBD2. This CDR3 region has 15 residues. Germline CDR1 LNHDA, CDR2 SQIVND (reference sequence). V lost 4 bases to trimming and J lost 4 bases; unmatched junction nucleotides: 4. The CDR3 DNA sequence: TGTGCCAGTAGTAGGAATAGCGGGGGCACCGGGGAGCTGTTTTTT. It encodes CASSRNSGGTGELFF.

The V gene is TRBV25-1, the J gene TRBJ1-1, with D hard to call. The germline gives CDR1 MGHDK, CDR2 SYGVNS. This CDR3 has 15 amino acids. V lost 4 bases and J lost 0, with 12 bases in between. In DNA form, the CDR3 reads TGTGCCAGCAGTGGATACTCGGCCCTGAACACTGAAGCTTTCTTT. Translating gives CASSGYSALNTEAFF.

The chain combines TRBV28 with TRBJ1-2; D unresolved. The CDR3 runs to 12 residues. V gave up 5 bases and J gave up 4 bases, with 8 bases separating them. Germline V gene sequence: CDR1 MDHEN, CDR2 SYDVKM. This CDR3 reads CASSQQVYGYTF. CDR3 nucleotides: TGTGCCAGCAGTCAGCAAGTCTATGGCTACACCTTC.

The chain joins TRBV30 to TRBJ1-1; 7 nucleotides agree with TRBD1. Germline CDR1 is GTSNPN and CDR2 is SVGIG (reference sequence). The CDR3 is 14 residues long. V dropped 3 bases and J dropped 2; count of bases not matched to a gene: 6. CDR3 sequence reads: CAWRRTGANTEAFF. The DNA for the CDR3 is TGTGCCTGGAGAAGGACAGGAGCTAACACTGAAGCTTTCTTT. Full variable domain (rest looked up from reference TRBV30 and TRBJ1-1): SQTIHQWPATLVQPVGSPLSLECTVEGTSNPNLYWYRQAAGRGLQLLFYSVGIGQISSEVPQNLSASRPQDRQFILSSKKLLLSDSGFYLCAWRRTGANTEAFFGQGTRLTVV.

This clone was found a few times. The rearrangement links TRBV19 to TRBJ1-3; 9 bases match TRBD1. With 5 bases clipped from V and 2 bases from J, the junction kept 4 bases outside the gene matches. Germline CDR1 reads LNHDA; CDR2 reads SQIVND (reference sequence). The CDR3 runs 15 residues. The CDR3 reads CASSARQGAGNTIYF. The CDR3 bases are TGTGCCAGTAGTGCCCGACAGGGGGCTGGAAACACCATATATTTT.

This clone showed up just a few times. V is TRBV5-1 and J is TRBJ2-3; the match to TRBD1 covers 7 bases. Per the germline V gene, CDR1 is SGHRS and CDR2 is YFSETQ. This CDR3 comprises 14 residues. V shed 4 bases, J shed 2 bases, and the junction held 4 bases outside the gene matches. The CDR3 region has the DNA TGCGCCAGCAGCCGAACAGGGGCCACAGATACGCAGTATTTT. It encodes CASSRTGATDTQYF.

The rearrangement links TRBV21-1 to TRBJ1-1; the tabulated D call, TRBD1, remains unverified against the DNA. TRBV21-1 is designated a pseudogene. This CDR3 is built from 15 residues. As DNA, the CDR3 is TGTGCCAGCAGCACCCTGGACAGGGCCTTAGATGAAGCTTTCTTT. Residues: CASSTLDRALDEAFF.

V is TRBV11-1 and J is TRBJ2-5; D is tentatively TRBD1 or TRBD2 (5 bases each). Trimming left V 5 bases short and J 1 base short, with 11 bases between. CDR1 and CDR2 (germline): SGHAT, FQDESV (reference sequence). There are 14 residues in the CDR3. The CDR3 here is CASSKGRTQETQYF. Here the CDR3 DNA reads TGTGCCAGCAGCAAGGGACGGACCCAAGAGACCCAGTACTTC. Full variable domain (rest looked up from reference TRBV11-1 and TRBJ2-5): EAEVAQSPRYKITEKSQAVAFWCDPISGHATLYWYRQILGQGPELLVQFQDESVVDDSQLPKDRFSAERLKGVDSTLKIQPAELGDSAMYLCASSKGRTQETQYFGPGTRLLVL.

The rearrangement joins TRBV5-1 to TRBJ2-1; TRBD2 agrees at 11 bases. CDR1 and CDR2 (germline): SGHRS, YFSETQ. The V and J ends lost 0 bases and 5 bases, in that order; junction bases with no gene match: 4. The CDR3 is 16 residues long. CDR3 in DNA: TGCGCCAGCAGCTTGGTCCCTAGCGGGGGGAACAATGAGCAGTTCTTC. Protein product: CASSLVPSGGNNEQFF.

The J gene is TRBJ2-2, the V gene TRBV5-1; 7 nucleotides line up with TRBD1. CDR1 and CDR2 from the germline V gene are SGHRS and YFSETQ. The V segment lost 3 bases and the J segment 4 bases; nucleotides outside the gene matches: 6. CDR3 length: 15 amino acids. The DNA for the CDR3 is TGCGCCAGCAGCTCAGGGGACAGAGCCACCGGGGAGCTGTTTTTT. Amino acids: CASSSGDRATGELFF.

This clone was found once. This chain joins TRBV2 and TRBJ1-6, with D unresolved. Between the trimmed V and J ends, which lost 6 bases and 0 bases, there was a span of 3 bases. Germline assignment: CDR1 SNHLY and CDR2 FYNNEI. The CDR3 spans 13 residues. CDR3 residues: CASRVSYNSPLHF. CDR3 DNA: TGTGCCAGCAGGGTCTCCTATAATTCACCCCTCCACTTT. The full variable domain, in which reference TRBV2 and TRBJ1-6 provide the parts outside the CDR3, is EPEVTQTPSHQVTQMGQEVILRCVPISNHLYFYWYRQILGQKVEFLVSFYNNEISEKSEIFDDQFSVERPDGSNFTLKIRSTKLEDSAMYFCASRVSYNSPLHFGNGTRLTVT.

The chain recombines TRBV6-5 with TRBJ2-7, with D perhaps TRBD2 (6 bases). The length of the CDR3 is 11 residues. The V and J ends lost 4 bases and 8 bases respectively, with 9 bases between them. Germline lookup yields CDR1 MNHEY and CDR2 SVGAGI. The DNA for the CDR3 is TGTGCCAGCAGTTCCGGGGGTAAGCAGTACTTC. This sequence encodes CASSSGGKQYF.

This clone has a handful of counts. The chain links TRBV28 to TRBJ2-3, with TRBD2 as a possible D gene (6 bases). This CDR3 has 14 amino acids. Trimming cost V 9 bases and J 0 bases, with 13 bases left between them. Per germline, CDR1 MDHEN and CDR2 SYDVKM. Here the CDR3 DNA reads TGTGCCAGTCGCGGGACGTTTAGCACAGATACGCAGTATTTT. It codes for CASRGTFSTDTQYF.

The V and J genes are TRBV6-1 and TRBJ1-1, with a possible D match to TRBD1 (5 bases). V lost 1 base to trimming and J lost 3 bases, with 21 bases between them. The CDR3 is 18 residues long. The V gene's germline CDR1 is MNHNS and CDR2 SASEGT. The CDR3 loop is CASSEGLGGGHLDTEAFF. Here the CDR3 DNA reads TGTGCCAGCAGTGAAGGGTTGGGGGGAGGGCACCTCGACACTGAAGCTTTCTTT.

The J gene is TRBJ1-6, the V gene TRBV2; the match to TRBD1 covers 7 bases. With 6 bases clipped from V and 8 bases from J, the junction kept 13 bases outside the gene matches. Looked up from germline, CDR1 is SNHLY and CDR2 is FYNNEI. CDR3 length equals 16 residues. CDR3 sequence: CASRGGRASVYSPLHF. In DNA form, the CDR3 reads TGTGCCAGCAGAGGGGGCAGGGCTTCCGTATATTCACCCCTCCACTTT.

CDR3 residues: CASSSPGLGNTIYF. The CDR3 region has the DNA TGTGCCAGCAGTTCCCCGGGCCTGGGAAACACCATATATTTT. This chain connects TRBV6-5 to TRBJ1-3; no definite D call. V was pared by 4 bases and J by 4 bases, with 11 bases between. CDR3 length: 14 residues. CDR1 and CDR2 from the germline V gene are MNHEY and SVGAGI.

In DNA, the CDR3 is TGTGCCAGCAGCGTAGCTAGTACGGTATCTGGAAACACCATATATTTT. Translated: CASSVASTVSGNTIYF. This chain uses TRBV9 with TRBJ1-3; no clear D gene. The CDR3 has 16 amino acids. CDR1 is SGDLS and CDR2 is YYNGEE in the germline V gene. V lost 0 bases and J 1 base, leaving 11 bases between the germline ends.